This T cell receptor beta chain derives from a study of T cell repertoires in cytomegalovirus infection. The CDR3 loop spans 17 amino acids. CDR1 is MNHGY and CDR2 is SVAAGI in the germline V gene. The V end lost 3 bases, the J end lost 2 bases, and 17 bases lay between the germline ends. TCRdb re-called the reads with MiXCR, one entry per CDR3 protein. The sample yields about 920,000 distinct CDR3 sequences, roughly 31% seen once. For this clonotype: Its antigen is unidentified.

This rearrangement joins TRBV6-9 to TRBJ2-1, with D perhaps matching TRBD2 (6 bases). The receptor was derived from a human donor in good health (CMV status not recorded). Some clones in this sample may be carry-over from other donors' samples. Sequences were derived from cultured CD8+ T cells from PBMCs, sampled from culture after CMV antigen stimulation. In nucleotides, the CDR3 is TGTGCCAGCAGTTACTCGAAGACCGGGGGAGCCTACAATGAGCAGTTCTTC. This codes for CASSYSKTGGAYNEQFF.